The 3 T cell receptor beta chains reported below all come from one sample, sequenced in a study of shared clonotypes between healthy human individuals. Assay used: immunoSEQ multiplex PCR; TCRdb lists only in-frame clones, some missing. The sample consists of about 1.5 million clones, approximately 98% of them appearing once. The sample consisted of naive CD4+ T cells sorted from blood. As to subset: CD45RA+ positively selected. All receptors derive from a man under 40 in good health.

This chain joins TRBV28 and TRBJ1-1, with a possible D match to TRBD1 (5 bases). CDR1 is MDHEN, CDR2 SYDVKM, per germline. The V and J ends lost 3 bases and 5 bases respectively, with 13 bases between them. This CDR3 contains 14 residues. CDR3 in amino acids: CASSFTGGWTEAFF. CDR3 in DNA: TGTGCCAGCAGTTTTACGGGGGGTTGGACTGAAGCTTTCTTT.

In regard to this clone: At the DNA level, this CDR3 is encoded by other sequences in the same sample as well. The chain employs TRBV30 and TRBJ1-1; D unresolved. V was cut by 0 bases and J by 8 bases, with 7 bases left in between. Germline CDR1 is GTSNPN and CDR2 is SVGIG (reference sequence). This CDR3 spans 11 amino acids. CDR3 sequence reads: CAWSVSVEAFF. The CDR3 coding sequence is TGTGCCTGGAGTGTGTCAGTCGAAGCTTTCTTT.

On this clone: In the same sample, other DNA sequences code for this CDR3. V and J are TRBV2 and TRBJ2-3; D is uncertain. V shed 4 bases and J shed 3 bases, with 8 bases lying between them. CDR3 size: 13 residues. The germline V gene has CDR1 SNHLY and CDR2 FYNNEI. CDR3 in DNA: TGTGCCAGCAGTGGATCCGGGACAGATACGCAGTATTTT. It specifies CASSGSGTDTQYF. Full variable domain (missing parts from reference TRBV2 and TRBJ2-3): EPEVTQTPSHQVTQMGQEVILRCVPISNHLYFYWYRQILGQKVEFLVSFYNNEISEKSEIFDDQFSVERPDGSNFTLKIRSTKLEDSAMYFCASSGSGTDTQYFGPGTRLTVL.